This T cell receptor beta chain stems from a study of shared clonotypes between healthy human individuals. The CDR3 totals 12 residues. Germline values: CDR1 KGHSH, CDR2 LQKENI. Trimming cost V 8 bases and J 4 bases, with 11 bases left between them. The method was immunoSEQ multiplex PCR; TCRdb's version includes in-frame clones alone and lacks a portion of them. The table has some 1,600,000 clones, approximately 98% seen once. Sequenced: naive CD4+ T cells sorted from blood. Regarding subset: CD45RA+ positively selected. The receptor comes from a man younger than 45 in good health. V and J are TRBV18 and TRBJ2-5; no clear D gene. In DNA, the CDR3 is TGTGCCAGCCGCCCTGGCTCAGAGACCCAGTACTTC. Its translation is CASRPGSETQYF.